Each of the 19 T cell receptor beta chains below was sequenced from the same sample in a study of control samples from healthy donors and cancer patients. Sequencing was performed with immunoSEQ multiplex PCR; in TCRdb, only in-frame clones are kept and a portion is missing. The data show more than 35,000 clones, with approximately 82% seen just once and under 25% held by the top ten. Sequencing was done on a sample of PBMCs. The receptors here all came from a woman aged 55-70 years with lung cancer.

This chain links TRBV6-5 with TRBJ1-5, with 8 bases identical to TRBD1. In germline, CDR1 is MNHEY, CDR2 SVGAGI. V lost 2 bases and J lost 5; bases outside the gene matches: 2. The length of the CDR3 is 14 residues. The CDR3 DNA is TGTGCCAGCAGTTACGGACAGGGTCATCAGCCCCAGCATTTT. Residues: CASSYGQGHQPQHF.

The V call is TRBV7-9, the J call TRBJ1-6, with a possible D match to TRBD1 (5 bases). With 3 bases removed from V and 16 bases from J, the gap between germline ends came to 10 bases. The CDR3 consists of 11 residues. Germline V gene lookup returns CDR1 SEHNR and CDR2 FQNEAQ (reference sequence). CDR3 coding DNA: TGTGCCAGCAGCTTGGGAGGGGAACTCCACTTT. Translated: CASSLGGELHF. The entire variable domain, with the rest obtained from reference TRBV7-9 and TRBJ1-6, is as follows: DTGVSQNPRHKITKRGQNVTFRCDPISEHNRLYWYRQTLGQGPEFLTYFQNEAQLEKSRLLSDRFSAERPKGSFSTLEIQRTEQGDSAMYLCASSLGGELHFGNGTRLTVT.

The V call is TRBV7-8, the J call TRBJ1-4, with D possibly TRBD1 on 5 matching bases. CDR1 and CDR2 from the germline V gene are SGHVS and FQNEAQ. Trimming pared 5 bases from V and 7 bases from J, leaving 23 bases between. The CDR3 sequence is 17 residues long. The CDR3 DNA follows: TGTGCCAGCAGCCGAGGTGGTTTTCTGGGGGTGGCTGAAAAACTGTTTTTT. This gives the protein CASSRGGFLGVAEKLFF. Using reference TRBV7-8 and TRBJ1-4 for the parts outside the CDR3, the full variable domain is GAGVSQSPRYKVAKRGQDVALRCDPISGHVSLFWYQQALGQGPEFLTYFQNEAQLDKSGLPSDRFFAERPEGSVSTLKIQRTQQEDSAVYLCASSRGGFLGVAEKLFFGSGTQLSVL.

This chain connects TRBV27 to TRBJ1-1; no reliable D call. The CDR3 has 18 residues. Germline values: CDR1 MNHEY, CDR2 SMNVEV (reference sequence). The V gene lost 0 bases and the J gene lost 2 bases, with 19 bases spanning the gap. The CDR3 DNA reads TGTGCCAGCAGTTTATCGATGTGGGCCGAAACAGTTAACACTGAAGCTTTCTTT. Its protein product is CASSLSMWAETVNTEAFF.

The chain links TRBV7-3 to TRBJ2-5; no clear D gene. Germline loops: CDR1 SGHTA, CDR2 FQGTGA. The V end was cut by 5 bases, the J end by 5 bases, with 12 bases between. The CDR3 covers 13 residues. The CDR3 DNA reads as TGTGCCAGCAGCCTCCGCCCATCGGAGACCCAGTACTTC. It translates to CASSLRPSETQYF.

The genes are TRBV6-6 and TRBJ2-6; D unclear. Germline loops: CDR1 MNHNY, CDR2 SVGAGI (reference sequence). The CDR3 has 17 residues. V dropped 5 bases and J dropped 0 bases, with 14 bases sitting between them. CDR3 sequence: CASSLVGTLSGANVLTF. The CDR3 bases are TGTGCCAGCAGTCTCGTCGGAACGCTCTCTGGGGCCAACGTCCTGACTTTC.

This clone is classed as medium-sized. This sample also contains other DNA sequences that code for the same CDR3. The chain uses TRBV19 and TRBJ2-5, with TRBD2 identical over 7 bases. CDR1 LNHDA and CDR2 SQIVND come from the germline V gene (reference sequence). The CDR3 is made up of 13 amino acids. After removal of 3 bases from V and 4 bases from J, the junction contained 2 bases not matched to a gene. The CDR3 loop reads CASSMTSRETQYF. In DNA form, the CDR3 reads TGTGCCAGTAGTATGACTAGCCGAGAGACCCAGTACTTC.

The rearrangement links TRBV5-1 to TRBJ1-1; 7 nucleotides agree with TRBD1. Trimming removed 0 bases from V and 1 base from J; junction bases left unmatched: 6. The germline V gene encodes CDR1 SGHRS and CDR2 YFSETQ. This CDR3 spans 16 amino acids. The DNA of the CDR3 is TGCGCCAGCAGCTTGGATCTACAGGGGCAGAACACTGAAGCTTTCTTT. This codes for CASSLDLQGQNTEAFF.

The V and J genes are TRBV18 and TRBJ1-3; D gene ambiguous. Germline-derived CDR1 and CDR2 are KGHSH and LQKENI. The V end was cut by 5 bases, the J end by 0 bases, with 20 bases between. The CDR3 loop spans 18 amino acids. The CDR3 bases are TGTGCCAGCTCAGGCTCCGGGTCCCTCGCTTACTCTGGAAACACCATATATTTT. Its protein product is CASSGSGSLAYSGNTIYF. Variable domain in full (rest from reference TRBV18 and TRBJ1-3): NAGVMQNPRHLVRRRGQEARLRCSPMKGHSHVYWYRQLPEEGLKFMVYLQKENIIDESGMPKERFSAEFPKEGPSILRIQQVVRGDSAAYFCASSGSGSLAYSGNTIYFGEGSWLTVV.

This chain links TRBV6-2 or TRBV6-3 with TRBJ2-2; 10 nucleotides align to TRBD1. Trimming at V came to 6 bases and at J to 7 bases, leaving 5 bases not matched to a gene. Germline V gene data show CDR1 as MNHEY and CDR2 as SVGEGT. The CDR3 has 14 amino acids. CDR3: CASSQTGGSGELFF. The DNA of the CDR3 is TGTGCCAGCAGCCAGACAGGGGGCAGCGGGGAGCTGTTTTTT.

The chain links TRBV27 to TRBJ1-2; tentatively, D is TRBD1 (6 bases). Germline loops: CDR1 MNHEY, CDR2 SMNVEV (reference sequence). The ends were cut back, 5 bases at V and 6 bases at J, with 16 bases in the middle. This CDR3 spans 14 amino acids. The CDR3 region is CASSPKGDWDGYTF. The CDR3 region has the DNA TGTGCCAGCAGTCCAAAGGGGGATTGGGATGGCTACACCTTC.

The chain is built from TRBV19 and TRBJ1-2; D remains unclear. Germline values: CDR1 LNHDA, CDR2 SQIVND (reference sequence). The CDR3 runs 12 residues. V lost 7 bases and J lost 3, with 9 bases in between. The CDR3 sequence: CASTYGYYGYTF. Written as DNA, the CDR3 is TGTGCCAGTACCTACGGCTACTATGGCTACACCTTC.

This chain links TRBV7-9 with TRBJ2-2, with 8 bases identical to TRBD1. The CDR3 runs 14 residues. The V gene end was trimmed by 11 bases and the J gene end by 5 bases; junction bases not matched to a gene: 10. Germline V gene data show CDR1 as SEHNR and CDR2 as FQNEAQ (reference sequence). The CDR3: CAPSDRVETGELFF. The CDR3 DNA sequence: TGTGCCCCCTCGGACAGGGTCGAGACCGGGGAGCTGTTTTTT.

The chain has TRBV5-1 and TRBJ1-4; 10 bases match TRBD1. The germline V gene has CDR1 SGHRS and CDR2 YFSETQ. CDR3 length: 14 amino acids. V dropped 3 bases and J dropped 5; count of bases not matched to a gene: 1. This CDR3 is CASSSGQGNEKLFF. CDR3 in DNA: TGCGCCAGCAGCTCGGGACAGGGGAATGAAAAACTGTTTTTT.

This clone has a single count. The chain combines TRBV7-8 with TRBJ2-1; 7 bases match TRBD1. CDR3 length: 16 residues. After removal of 4 bases from V and 5 bases from J, the junction contained 11 bases not matched to a gene. CDR1 and CDR2 (germline): SGHVS, FQNEAQ. The CDR3: CASSSRQGPPDNEQFF. CDR3 nucleotides: TGTGCCAGCAGCTCTCGACAGGGACCCCCAGACAATGAGCAGTTCTTC.

The rearrangement joins TRBV20-1 to TRBJ1-5; D is uncertain. This CDR3 is built from 13 residues. Per the germline V gene, CDR1 is DFQATT and CDR2 is SNEGSKA (reference sequence). V was pared by 3 bases and J by 4 bases, with 10 bases between. This CDR3 is CSASRAANQPQHF. DNA of the CDR3: TGCAGTGCTAGTAGGGCAGCTAATCAGCCCCAGCATTTT.

The rearrangement links TRBV27 to TRBJ2-2, with 10 bases lining up with TRBD1. Germline-derived CDR1 and CDR2 are MNHEY and SMNVEV (reference sequence). This CDR3 region has 14 residues. V lost 6 bases and J lost 7; bases outside the gene matches: 5. CDR3 nucleotides: TGTGCCAGCAGCTGGGACAGGGGCGGCGGGGAGCTGTTTTTT. It specifies CASSWDRGGGELFF.

This chain links TRBV5-1 with TRBJ2-7; D ambiguous. V lost 4 bases and J 4 bases, leaving 9 bases between the germline ends. In germline, CDR1 is SGHRS, CDR2 YFSETQ. The CDR3 covers 12 residues. In nucleotides, the CDR3 is TGCGCCAGCAGCCCCGTGGGATACGAGCAGTACTTC. It yields the protein CASSPVGYEQYF. The full variable domain, its missing parts supplied by reference TRBV5-1 and TRBJ2-7, is KAGVTQTPRYLIKTRGQQVTLSCSPISGHRSVSWYQQTPGQGLQFLFEYFSETQRNKGNFPGRFSGRQFSNSRSEMNVSTLELGDSALYLCASSPVGYEQYFGPGTRLTVT.

J is TRBJ2-1 and V is TRBV2, with 12 bases aligning to TRBD2. The CDR3 has 16 amino acids. J gave up 7 bases and V 8 bases, and 12 bases lay outside the gene matches. Per the germline V gene, CDR1 is SNHLY and CDR2 is FYNNEI. CDR3 sequence (DNA): TGTGCCAGCTCCTGGAGGGTGACTAGCGGGAGTAATGAGCAGTTCTTC. Translating gives CASSWRVTSGSNEQFF.